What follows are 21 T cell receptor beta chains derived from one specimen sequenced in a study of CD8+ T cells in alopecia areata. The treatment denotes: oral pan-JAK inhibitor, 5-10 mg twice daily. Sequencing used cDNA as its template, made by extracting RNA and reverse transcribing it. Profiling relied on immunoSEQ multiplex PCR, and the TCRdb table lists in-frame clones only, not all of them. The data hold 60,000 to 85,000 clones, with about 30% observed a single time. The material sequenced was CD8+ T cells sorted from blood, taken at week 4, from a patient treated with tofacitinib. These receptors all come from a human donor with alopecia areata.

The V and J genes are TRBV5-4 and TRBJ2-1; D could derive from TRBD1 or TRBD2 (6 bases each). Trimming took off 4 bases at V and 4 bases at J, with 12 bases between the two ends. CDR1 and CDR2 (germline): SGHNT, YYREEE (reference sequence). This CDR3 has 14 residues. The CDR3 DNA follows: TGTGCCAGCAGCCGCGGGACATCTTACAATGAGCAGTTCTTC. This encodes CASSRGTSYNEQFF.

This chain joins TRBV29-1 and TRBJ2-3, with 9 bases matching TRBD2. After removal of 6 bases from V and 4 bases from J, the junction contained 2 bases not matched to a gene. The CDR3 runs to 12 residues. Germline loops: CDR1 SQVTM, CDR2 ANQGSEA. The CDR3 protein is CSVREGPDTQYF. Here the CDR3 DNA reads TGCAGCGTGCGGGAGGGGCCAGATACGCAGTATTTT.

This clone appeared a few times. CDR3 sequence (DNA): TGTGCCAGCAGCTCTACCCTAGCTGCCTACGAGCAGTACTTC. Protein product: CASSSTLAAYEQYF. This sequence joins TRBV2 and TRBJ2-7; D might be TRBD2 (5 bases). Germline V gene lookup returns CDR1 SNHLY and CDR2 FYNNEI. V was clipped by 6 bases and J by 2 bases, with 14 bases between them. The CDR3 is 14 residues long.

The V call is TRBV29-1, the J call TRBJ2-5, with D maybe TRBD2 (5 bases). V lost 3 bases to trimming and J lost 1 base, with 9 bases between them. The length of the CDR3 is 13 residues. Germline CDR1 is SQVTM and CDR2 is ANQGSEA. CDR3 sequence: CSVDSEGQETQYF. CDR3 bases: TGCAGCGTTGACTCAGAGGGCCAAGAGACCCAGTACTTC.

The CDR3 DNA is TGTGCCAGTGGCTACCAGGGGAATGGCTACACCTTC. It encodes CASGYQGNGYTF. This chain joins TRBV27 and TRBJ1-2; possibly TRBD1 for D (6 bases). CDR1 is MNHEY and CDR2 is SMNVEV in the germline V gene (reference sequence). This CDR3 has 12 amino acids. Deletions cut 9 bases from V and 6 bases from J, with 14 bases between.

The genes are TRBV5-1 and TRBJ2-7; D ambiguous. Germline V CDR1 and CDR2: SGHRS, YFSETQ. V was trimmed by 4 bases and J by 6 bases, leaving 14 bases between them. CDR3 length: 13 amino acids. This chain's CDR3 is CASSGANGFEQYF. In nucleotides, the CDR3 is TGCGCCAGCAGCGGCGCCAACGGGTTCGAGCAGTACTTC.

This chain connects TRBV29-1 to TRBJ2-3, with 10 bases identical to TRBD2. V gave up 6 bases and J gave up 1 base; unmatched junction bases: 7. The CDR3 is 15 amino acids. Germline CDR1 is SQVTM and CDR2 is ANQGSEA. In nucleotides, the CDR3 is TGCAGCGTGGATCCCGGGACTAGCGGCACAGATACGCAGTATTTT. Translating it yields CSVDPGTSGTDTQYF.

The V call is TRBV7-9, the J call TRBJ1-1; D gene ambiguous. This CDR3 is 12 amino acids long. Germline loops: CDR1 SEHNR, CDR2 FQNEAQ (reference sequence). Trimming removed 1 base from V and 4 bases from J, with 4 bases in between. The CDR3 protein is CASSLGLTEAFF. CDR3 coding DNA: TGTGCCAGCAGCTTAGGGCTCACTGAAGCTTTCTTT.

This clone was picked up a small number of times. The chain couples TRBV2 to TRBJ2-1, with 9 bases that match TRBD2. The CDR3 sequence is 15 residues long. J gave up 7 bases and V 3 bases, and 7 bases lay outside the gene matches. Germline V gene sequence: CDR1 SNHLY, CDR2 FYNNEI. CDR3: CASSESSGRSNEQFF. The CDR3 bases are TGTGCCAGCAGTGAGAGTAGCGGGAGAAGTAATGAGCAGTTCTTC. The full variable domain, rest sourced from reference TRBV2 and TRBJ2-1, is EPEVTQTPSHQVTQMGQEVILRCVPISNHLYFYWYRQILGQKVEFLVSFYNNEISEKSEIFDDQFSVERPDGSNFTLKIRSTKLEDSAMYFCASSESSGRSNEQFFGPGTRLTVL.

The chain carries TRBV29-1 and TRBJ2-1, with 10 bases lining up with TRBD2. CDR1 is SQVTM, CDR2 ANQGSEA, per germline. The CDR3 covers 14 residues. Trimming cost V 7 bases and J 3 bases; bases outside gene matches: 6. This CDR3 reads CSAAGTSVYNEQFF. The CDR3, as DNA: TGCAGCGCCGCCGGGACTAGCGTCTACAATGAGCAGTTCTTC.

For the CDR3, the DNA is TGCAGCGTTGTAGTCACAGCTTACGAGCAGTACTTC. Amino acids: CSVVVTAYEQYF. V usage is TRBV29-1 and J usage is TRBJ2-7; D ambiguous. Germline V lookup: CDR1 SQVTM, CDR2 ANQGSEA. V lost 4 bases and J 4 bases, leaving 11 bases between the germline ends. The length of the CDR3 is 12 residues.

The CDR3 reads CATSTPGGGFTEAFF. The CDR3 DNA reads as TGTGCCACCAGCACTCCCGGCGGAGGCTTCACTGAAGCTTTCTTT. The J gene is TRBJ1-1, the V gene TRBV15; D not resolved. This CDR3 contains 15 residues. The germline V gene has CDR1 LNHNV and CDR2 YYDKDF (reference sequence). With 4 bases removed from V and 4 bases from J, the gap between germline ends came to 16 bases.

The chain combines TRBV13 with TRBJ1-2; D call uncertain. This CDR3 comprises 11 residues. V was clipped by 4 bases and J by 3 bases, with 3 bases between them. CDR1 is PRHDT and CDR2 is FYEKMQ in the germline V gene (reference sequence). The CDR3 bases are TGTGCCAGCAGCTCATACTATGGCTACACCTTC. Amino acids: CASSSYYGYTF.

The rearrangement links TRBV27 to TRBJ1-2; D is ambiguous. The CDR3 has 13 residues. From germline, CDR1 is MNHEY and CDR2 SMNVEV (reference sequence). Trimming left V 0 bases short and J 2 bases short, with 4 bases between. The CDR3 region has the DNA TGTGCCAGCAGTTTATCCGGAAACTATGGCTACACCTTC. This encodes CASSLSGNYGYTF.

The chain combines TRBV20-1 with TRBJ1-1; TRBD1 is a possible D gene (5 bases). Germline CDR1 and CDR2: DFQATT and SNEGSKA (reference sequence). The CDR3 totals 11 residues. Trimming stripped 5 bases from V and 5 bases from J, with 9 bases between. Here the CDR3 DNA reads TGCAGTGCTCCCGGGGGGACTGAAGCTTTCTTT. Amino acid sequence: CSAPGGTEAFF.

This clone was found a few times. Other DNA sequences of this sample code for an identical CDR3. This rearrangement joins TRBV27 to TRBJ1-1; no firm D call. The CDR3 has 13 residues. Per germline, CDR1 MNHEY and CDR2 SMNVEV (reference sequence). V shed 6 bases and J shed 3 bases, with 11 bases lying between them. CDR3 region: CASSLGGDTEAFF. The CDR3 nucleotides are TGTGCCAGCAGCCTTGGCGGGGACACTGAAGCTTTCTTT.

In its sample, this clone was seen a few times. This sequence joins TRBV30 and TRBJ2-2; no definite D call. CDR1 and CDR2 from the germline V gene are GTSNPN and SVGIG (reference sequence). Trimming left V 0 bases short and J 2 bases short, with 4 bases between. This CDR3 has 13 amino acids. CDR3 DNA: TGTGCCTGGAGTGTACTTAACACCGGGGAGCTGTTTTTT. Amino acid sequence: CAWSVLNTGELFF.

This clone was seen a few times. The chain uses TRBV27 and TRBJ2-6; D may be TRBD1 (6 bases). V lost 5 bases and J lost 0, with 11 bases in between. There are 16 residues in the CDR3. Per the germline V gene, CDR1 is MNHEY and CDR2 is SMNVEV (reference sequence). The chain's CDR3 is CASSRTGYSGANVLTF. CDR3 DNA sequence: TGTGCCAGCAGTAGAACAGGGTACTCTGGGGCCAACGTCCTGACTTTC. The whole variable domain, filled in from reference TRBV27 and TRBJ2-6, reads EAQVTQNPRYLITVTGKKLTVTCSQNMNHEYMSWYRQDPGLGLRQIYYSMNVEVTDKGDVPEGYKVSRKEKRNFPLILESPSPNQTSLYFCASSRTGYSGANVLTFGAGSRLTVL.

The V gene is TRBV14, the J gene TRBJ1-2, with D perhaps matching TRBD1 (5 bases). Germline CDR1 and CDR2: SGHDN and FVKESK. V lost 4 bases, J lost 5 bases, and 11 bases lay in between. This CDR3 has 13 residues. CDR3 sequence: CASSPAGLYGYTF. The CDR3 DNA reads TGTGCCAGCAGCCCCGCGGGACTTTATGGCTACACCTTC.

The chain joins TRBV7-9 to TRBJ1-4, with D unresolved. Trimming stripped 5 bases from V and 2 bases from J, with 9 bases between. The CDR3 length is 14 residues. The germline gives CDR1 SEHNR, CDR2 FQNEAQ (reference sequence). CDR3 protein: CASSAWETNEKLFF. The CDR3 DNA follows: TGTGCCAGCAGCGCGTGGGAGACTAATGAAAAACTGTTTTTT.

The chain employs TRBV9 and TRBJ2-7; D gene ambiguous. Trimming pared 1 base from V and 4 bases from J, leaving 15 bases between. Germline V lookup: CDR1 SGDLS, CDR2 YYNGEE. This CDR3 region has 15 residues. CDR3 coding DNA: TGTGCCAGCAGCGTATTCTCAACGGCAACGTACGAGCAGTACTTC. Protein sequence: CASSVFSTATYEQYF.